This T cell receptor (beta chain) was captured by sequencing in a study of cytomegalovirus exposure and HLA in healthy donors. Overall study findings and caveats: Most CMV-associated TCR beta chains appeared HLA-restricted in a later analysis.

Germline V gene data show CDR1 as LNHDA and CDR2 as SQIVND (reference sequence). This CDR3 contains 14 residues. The ends lost 6 bases at V and 3 bases at J; junction bases unmatched: 6. Worth noting for this clone: Its antigen remains unidentified.

Vbeta (60) and Jbeta (13) primers were used in the PCR. The repertoire was sequenced with immunoSEQ multiplex PCR; TCRdb's copy has only in-frame clones and lacks some. The data contain 150,000 to 200,000 clones, around four fifths of them seen just once; the ten biggest clones take up approximately 10%. The source is a man in his late teens or twenties in good health and CMV-seropositive. The V and J genes are TRBV19 and TRBJ1-1; TRBD1 matches 8 bases. Specimen: PBMCs. The CDR3 here is CASRRQGMDTEAFF. DNA for the CDR3: TGTGCCAGTAGGCGACAGGGGATGGACACTGAAGCTTTCTTT.